This TCR beta chain was identified during a study of identical twins (dated by TCRdb to 2015 to 2016). In terms of the full investigation: TCR alpha and beta repertoires from monozygotic twins, unrelated adults of various ages and cord blood were deep-sequenced to test whether fetal clonotypes persist. To rule out contamination, replicate twin experiments were performed at different times with different library preparation protocols.

The method behind the library was 5' RACE. Sequencer: Illumina HiSeq 2000. Template switching introduced a universal primer binding site; the final cDNA contained a unique molecular identifier, enabling accurate counting of TCR cDNA molecules. First-strand cDNA for TCR alpha and beta chains was synthesized from specific primers in the conserved constant-segment region. To control for contamination, every cDNA library was double barcoded, receiving both a SMART-Mk sample barcode and Illumina barcodes. Two successive PCR steps introduced TruSeq adapter sequences along with Illumina sample barcodes. TCR alpha and beta cDNA libraries were sequenced on the Illumina HiSeq platform with custom primers. The paper's processing steps were these. Raw reads were processed with MiGEC to extract unique molecular identifiers, and MiXCR was used to determine CDR3 positions. For each individual, recombination models were inferred using an EM algorithm with the repgenHMM and IGoR tools. Shared clonotypes were analyzed with the tcR package in R, and sharing was normalized by the product of cloneset sizes. To study raw recombination without the effects of thymic and clonal selection, out-of-frame nonproductive sequences were analyzed. TCRdb reanalyzed the raw reads on its own, using fastp at Q25 for trimming and MiXCR for clone calling, and kept in-frame beta chains. Entries that share a CDR3 protein sequence are merged under the most common genes and DNA. The V and J calls reflect TCRdb's pipeline rather than the authors' work. This sample lists 550,000 to 800,000 distinct CDR3 sequences; about 7.1% were detected once. The ten largest clones add up to approximately 1.5% of the sample.

This clonotype was picked up many times. Its antigen target is currently unknown. Base quality data are lacking; no much larger clone is found one base away. Every donor in the study was a healthy Caucasian. Three pairs of female monozygotic twins, all aged about 18 to 30 years, were included in the twin cohort. The RNA used for TCR libraries was isolated from peripheral blood mononuclear cells. General conclusions and limits of the study: Recombination models systematically underestimated out-of-frame TCR alpha sharing in monozygotic twins but agreed with sharing between unrelated individuals. Out-of-frame TCR alpha sequences shared between twins showed an excess of low generation-probability sequences compared with coincidental sharing between unrelated individuals. In beta out-of-frame sequences, excess twin sharing was weaker, because having fewer shared sequences lowered the signal-to-noise ratio. Fewer insertions were carried by abundant cord blood beta clonotypes, a similar but weaker trend appeared in young adult naive repertoires, and no such trend appeared in memory repertoires. Invariant T cells such as MAIT and iNKT could partly confound zero-insertion analyses, though diverse VJ usage argued against this for most clonotypes. Conclusions relied on cross-sectional statistical analysis, since the same donors could not be followed over many years.

These sequences were also reported in another study, on yellow fever vaccine responses in identical twins. The second study reports: The T cell response to vaccination in identical twins was reported by the authors to appear partly convergent and partly personalized. The study precisely tracked vaccine-responding T cell clones in identical twins.

Sequenced: PBMCs. The clonotype originates from a woman younger than 30 in good health.

CDR3 region: CASSESPAVEGPQHF. The DNA sequence reads TGCGCCAGCAGTGAGTCGCCGGCCGTAGAGGGGCCCCAGCATTTT. The chain was built from TRBV10-2 and TRBJ1-5, with no confident D gene call. CDR1 and CDR2, looked up from the germline V gene, are WSHSY and SAAADI. The junction carries 15 bases between V and J, which are trimmed by 0 bases and 9 bases respectively. The CDR3 runs 15 amino acids, cysteine and phenylalanine included. The kept DNA is CDR3 alone, 45 bases in frame from the first base.